Each of the 24 T cell receptor beta chains below was sequenced from the same sample in a study of T cell repertoires in cytomegalovirus infection. TCRdb used MiXCR to reprocess the reads, holding one entry per CDR3 protein. The table shows 100,000 to 150,000 distinct CDR3 sequences, with roughly 9% occurring only once. Sequences were obtained from PBMCs. These receptors all come from a human donor in good health (CMV status not recorded). Some clones in this sample may be carry-over from other donors' samples.

CDR3 region: CASSLAVVNLGEEAFF. The CDR3 DNA sequence: TGTGCCAGCAGCTTGGCTGTCGTGAATCTGGGGGAAGAAGCTTTCTTT. The J gene is TRBJ1-1, the V gene TRBV5-4, with D perhaps TRBD1 (5 bases). CDR1 is SGHNT, CDR2 YYREEE, per germline (reference sequence). The V end lost 0 bases, the J end lost 8 bases, and 20 bases lay between the germline ends. CDR3 length equals 16 residues. The whole variable domain, remainder taken from reference TRBV5-4 and TRBJ1-1, is ETGVTQSPTHLIKTRGQQVTLRCSSQSGHNTVSWYQQALGQGPQFIFQYYREEENGRGNFPPRFSGLQFPNYSSELNVNALELDDSALYLCASSLAVVNLGEEAFFGQGTRLTVV.

The chain employs TRBV10-3 and TRBJ2-2; D gene unclear. Germline values: CDR1 ENHRY, CDR2 SYGVKD. The CDR3 loop spans 15 amino acids. Trimming took 5 bases from V and 0 from J, leaving 10 bases between them. CDR3 sequence (DNA): TGTGCCATCAGTTTTCTCGGGCCGAACACCGGGGAGCTGTTTTTT. Translated, it gives CAISFLGPNTGELFF.

A few counts support this clonotype. This chain links TRBV5-1 with TRBJ2-7, with D tentatively TRBD1 or TRBD2 (5 bases each). The ends were cut back, 0 bases at V and 5 bases at J, with 9 bases in the middle. The germline V gene has CDR1 SGHRS and CDR2 YFSETQ. This CDR3 region has 13 residues. For the CDR3, the DNA is TGCGCCAGCAGCTTGGTTGAGGGGAACGAGCAGTACTTC. Translating it yields CASSLVEGNEQYF.

The table lists this clonotype with many counts. The chain is built from TRBV2 and TRBJ2-2, with 8 bases matching TRBD1. V was pared by 5 bases and J by 4 bases, with 6 bases of the junction left unmatched. In germline, CDR1 is SNHLY, CDR2 FYNNEI. The length of the CDR3 is 15 residues. CDR3: CASSKDRAITGELFF. CDR3 bases: TGTGCCAGCAGTAAGGACAGGGCCATCACCGGGGAGCTGTTTTTT. Variable domain in full (rest from reference TRBV2 and TRBJ2-2): EPEVTQTPSHQVTQMGQEVILRCVPISNHLYFYWYRQILGQKVEFLVSFYNNEISEKSEIFDDQFSVERPDGSNFTLKIRSTKLEDSAMYFCASSKDRAITGELFFGEGSRLTVL.

This clonotype was picked up a small number of times. The V gene is TRBV20-1, the J gene TRBJ1-5; D perhaps matches TRBD1 (5 bases). The CDR3 is 13 residues long. The V and J ends lost 6 bases and 5 bases respectively, with 14 bases between them. Germline V lookup: CDR1 DFQATT, CDR2 SNEGSKA (reference sequence). CDR3 nucleotides: TGCAGTGCACTGCCCCGGGGCTATCAGCCCCAGCATTTT. Translation: CSALPRGYQPQHF.

This clonotype appeared many times. This chain joins TRBV7-2 and TRBJ1-1, with D maybe TRBD1 (6 bases). This CDR3 has 13 amino acids. Trimming shortened V by 4 bases and J by 0 bases, and 6 bases separated the two germline ends. From germline, CDR1 is SGHTA and CDR2 FQGNSA. The DNA of the CDR3 is TGTGCCAGCAGCTACAGGGTGAACACTGAAGCTTTCTTT. Protein: CASSYRVNTEAFF.

This clonotype was detected many times. The genes are TRBV7-2 and TRBJ1-3; the match to TRBD1 covers 10 bases. The CDR3 is made up of 21 amino acids. After removal of 3 bases from V and 1 base from J, the junction contained 18 bases not matched to a gene. CDR1 SGHTA and CDR2 FQGNSA come from the germline V gene. CDR3 DNA sequence: TGTGCCAGCAGCTTCCAACCCGCCGGGACAGGGGCTACCCCTTCTGGAAACACCATATATTTT. This gives the protein CASSFQPAGTGATPSGNTIYF.

The chain couples TRBV2 to TRBJ2-1; maybe TRBD2 (5 bases). Germline CDR1 reads SNHLY; CDR2 reads FYNNEI. The CDR3 spans 14 residues. V was pared by 9 bases and J by 1 base, with 13 bases between. Written as DNA, the CDR3 is TGTGCCAGTAAGACTATACTATCCTACAATGAGCAGTTCTTC. It yields the protein CASKTILSYNEQFF.

This clonotype has just a few counts. This rearrangement joins TRBV6-5 to TRBJ2-1; the D gene is possibly TRBD1 (6 bases). This CDR3 is 15 amino acids long. The germline gives CDR1 MNHEY, CDR2 SVGAGI. With 0 bases removed from V and 1 base from J, the gap between germline ends came to 7 bases. CDR3 loop: CASSYSQGSYNEQFF. Written as DNA, the CDR3 is TGTGCCAGCAGTTACTCGCAGGGGTCCTACAATGAGCAGTTCTTC.

As concerns this clonotype: A much larger clone sits a single nucleotide away, making a read error possible. The chain couples TRBV5-1 to TRBJ1-2; a possible D gene is TRBD1 (5 bases). Germline CDR1 and CDR2: SGHRS and YFSETQ. The CDR3 covers 16 residues. Deletions cut 4 bases from V and 4 bases from J, with 20 bases between. The CDR3 region has the DNA TGCGCCAGCAGCCAGCGGACGTCGAGGGGAACCTATGGCTACACCTTC. Its translation is CASSQRTSRGTYGYTF.

The table lists this clonotype with a few counts. The genes are TRBV12-3 or TRBV12-4 and TRBJ1-5; TRBD1 aligns across 10 bases. After removal of 4 bases from V and 8 bases from J, the junction contained 8 bases not matched to a gene. This CDR3 is built from 15 residues. The chain's CDR3 is CASSSGTGAHKPQHF. Here the CDR3 DNA reads TGTGCCAGCAGTTCCGGGACAGGGGCCCACAAGCCCCAGCATTTT.

This clonotype was observed many times. The chain carries TRBV29-1 and TRBJ2-6; D gene ambiguous. With 1 base removed from V and 4 bases from J, the gap between germline ends came to 5 bases. The CDR3 is made up of 13 amino acids. In germline, CDR1 is SQVTM, CDR2 ANQGSEA. The CDR3 is CSVEGRGANVLTF. The CDR3 nucleotides read TGCAGCGTTGAAGGGCGAGGGGCCAACGTCCTGACTTTC.

The CDR3 is CASSVEGLPPYEQYF. The CDR3 DNA reads as TGTGCCAGCAGCGTAGAAGGACTACCTCCCTACGAGCAGTACTTC. V gene TRBV9 combines with J gene TRBJ2-7; maybe TRBD2 (6 bases). With 0 bases removed from V and 2 bases from J, the gap between germline ends came to 12 bases. The CDR3 sequence is 15 residues long. From germline, CDR1 is SGDLS and CDR2 YYNGEE.

At least ten counts were recorded for this clonotype. The chain has TRBV14 and TRBJ1-2, with D unclear. Trimming left V 1 base short and J 6 bases short, with 9 bases between. The germline V gene has CDR1 SGHDN and CDR2 FVKESK. The CDR3 totals 13 residues. CDR3 coding DNA: TGTGCCAGCAGCCAAGTTCTAGGGAATGGCTACACCTTC. Amino acid sequence: CASSQVLGNGYTF.

At least ten counts were recorded for this clonotype. This rearrangement joins TRBV6-6 to TRBJ1-3; D not resolved. The germline gives CDR1 MNHNY, CDR2 SVGAGI (reference sequence). The CDR3 loop spans 12 amino acids. Trimming removed 10 bases from V and 0 bases from J, with 7 bases in between. CDR3: CATTDSGNTIYF. The CDR3 DNA is TGTGCCACAACAGACTCTGGAAACACCATATATTTT.

This rearrangement joins TRBV3-1 to TRBJ2-1; 7 nucleotides line up with TRBD1. The germline V gene encodes CDR1 LGHDT and CDR2 YNNKEL (reference sequence). Trimming removed 4 bases from V and 10 bases from J; junction bases left unmatched: 10. The CDR3 spans 14 residues. CDR3 loop: CASSPTGTALEQFF. CDR3 nucleotide sequence: TGTGCCAGCAGCCCGACAGGGACCGCACTCGAGCAGTTCTTC.

This clonotype was recorded many times. The genes are TRBV2 and TRBJ1-6; the match to TRBD1 covers 9 bases. V gave up 4 bases and J gave up 9 bases; unmatched junction bases: 7. The CDR3 sequence is 15 residues long. The germline gives CDR1 SNHLY, CDR2 FYNNEI. The DNA for the CDR3 is TGTGCCAGCAGTGGGCCGGGACAGGGAAGTTCACCCCTCCACTTT. It yields the protein CASSGPGQGSSPLHF.

The V gene is TRBV2, the J gene TRBJ2-5; the match to TRBD1 covers 7 bases. After removal of 5 bases from V and 2 bases from J, the junction contained 11 bases not matched to a gene. The CDR3 is made up of 16 amino acids. From germline, CDR1 is SNHLY and CDR2 FYNNEI. In DNA form, the CDR3 reads TGTGCCAGCAGTTATGGACAGGTTGTTGGACAAGAGACCCAGTACTTC. Protein: CASSYGQVVGQETQYF. Supplemented by reference TRBV2 and TRBJ2-5, the full variable domain reads EPEVTQTPSHQVTQMGQEVILRCVPISNHLYFYWYRQILGQKVEFLVSFYNNEISEKSEIFDDQFSVERPDGSNFTLKIRSTKLEDSAMYFCASSYGQVVGQETQYFGPGTRLLVL.

This clonotype was counted at least ten times. The V and J genes are TRBV7-2 and TRBJ2-1, with TRBD2 identical over 13 bases. The CDR3 is 16 amino acids. Germline V gene data show CDR1 as SGHTA and CDR2 as FQGNSA. The V segment lost 5 bases and the J segment 8 bases; nucleotides outside the gene matches: 9. The CDR3 DNA reads TGTGCCAGCAGCCCAACTAGCGGGGGGGCCAAAGATGAGCAGTTCTTC. Its translation: CASSPTSGGAKDEQFF.

This chain connects TRBV12-3 or TRBV12-4 to TRBJ1-5, with D possibly being TRBD1 (5 bases). Deletions cut 4 bases from V and 0 bases from J, with 16 bases between. This CDR3 is built from 17 residues. The CDR3 is CASSSHPTAYSNQPQHF. In DNA form, the CDR3 reads TGTGCCAGCAGTTCACACCCGACAGCGTATAGCAATCAGCCCCAGCATTTT.

This clonotype was seen more than once but under ten times. The chain combines TRBV29-1 with TRBJ1-5; maybe TRBD1 (6 bases). V lost 6 bases, J lost 6 bases, and 15 bases lay in between. Germline-derived CDR1 and CDR2 are SQVTM and ANQGSEA. The CDR3 has 13 amino acids. The CDR3 bases are TGCAGCGTGGGACATCCGGGGGGTCAGCCCCAGCATTTT. Its protein is CSVGHPGGQPQHF. The full variable domain, its missing parts supplied by reference TRBV29-1 and TRBJ1-5, is SAVISQKPSRDICQRGTSLTIQCQVDSQVTMMFWYRQQPGQSLTLIATANQGSEATYESGFVIDKFPISRPNLTFSTLTVSNMSPEDSSIYLCSVGHPGGQPQHFGDGTRLSIL.

There are many counts of this clonotype. The chain employs TRBV7-2 and TRBJ2-3, with D maybe TRBD2 (6 bases). The germline CDR1 and CDR2 sequences are SGHTA and FQGNSA. Trimming took 7 bases from V and 3 from J, leaving 14 bases between them. This CDR3 region has 14 residues. CDR3 bases: TGTGCCAGCACCTTGGCAGGGAGGACAGATACGCAGTATTTT. This gives the protein CASTLAGRTDTQYF.

This clonotype was seen at least ten times. The chain carries TRBV7-8 and TRBJ1-2; TRBD1 matches at 7 bases. CDR1 is SGHVS and CDR2 is FQNEAQ in the germline V gene. After removal of 6 bases from V and 8 bases from J, the junction contained 9 bases not matched to a gene. The CDR3 runs to 13 residues. The CDR3 DNA reads as TGTGCCAGCAGTACGGACAGGAGCTACGGCTACACCTTC. It yields the protein CASSTDRSYGYTF.

This clonotype has ten or more counts. The V gene is TRBV24-1, the J gene TRBJ2-1, with 9 bases matching TRBD1. After removal of 5 bases from V and 5 bases from J, the junction contained 12 bases not matched to a gene. Germline loops: CDR1 KGHDR, CDR2 SFDVKD. The CDR3 consists of 17 residues. CDR3 DNA sequence: TGTGCCACCAGTGCGCGGACCGGGACAGGGATCGACAATGAGCAGTTCTTC. This gives the protein CATSARTGTGIDNEQFF.